This record looks at one TCR beta chain sequence and its context. The V segment lost 4 bases and the J segment 3 bases; nucleotides outside the gene matches: 8. Germline lookup yields CDR1 MGHDK and CDR2 SYGVNS. CDR3 size: 16 residues. Produced via immunoSEQ multiplex PCR; TCRdb's table is partial and in-frame only. The sample holds around 140,000 clones, over 65% seen once. This record belongs to a study of blood T cell repertoires in COVID-19. Study details: Spain, Italy and the United States supplied samples that represented acute and convalescent COVID-19.

This clonotype was sampled from a man in his fifties with acute or convalescent COVID-19. The chain combines TRBV25-1 with TRBJ1-3, with 8 bases matching TRBD1. The specimen was peripheral blood. CDR3 bases: TGTGCCAGCAGTGGCAGACAGGGGCCGGGTGGAAACACCATATATTTT. It codes for CASSGRQGPGGNTIYF.